These 29 T cell receptor beta chains share one sample of origin, sequenced in a study of T cell responses to AZD1222 COVID-19 vaccine. Clones were sequenced by immunoSEQ multiplex PCR, and TCRdb holds only the in-frame ones, with some missing. The data contain 90,000 to 110,000 clones, roughly 86% of them singletons. The sample was peripheral blood, taken on day 0 of MenACWY control vaccination. The receptors stem from an adult in good health.

This chain uses TRBV7-9 with TRBJ2-7, with D hard to call. The germline V gene has CDR1 SEHNR and CDR2 FQNEAQ (reference sequence). CDR3 length: 13 residues. The V end was cut by 1 base, the J end by 6 bases, with 10 bases between. CDR3 region: CASSLGVNGEQYF. The CDR3 coding sequence is TGTGCCAGCAGCTTAGGGGTCAATGGCGAGCAGTACTTC.

This clone was counted at least ten times. This chain uses TRBV28 with TRBJ2-1; a weak D match, TRBD1 (5 bases). This CDR3 comprises 16 residues. Deletions cut 2 bases from V and 7 bases from J, with 18 bases between. CDR1 and CDR2 from the germline V gene are MDHEN and SYDVKM. DNA of the CDR3: TGTGCCAGCAGTTTACGTGGCAGGGTTTTCCCTAATGAGCAGTTCTTC. Translation: CASSLRGRVFPNEQFF.

This clone was seen a handful of times. The chain links TRBV18 to TRBJ1-6, with D unresolved. V lost 5 bases, J lost 0 bases, and 11 bases lay in between. Per the germline V gene, CDR1 is KGHSH and CDR2 is LQKENI. The CDR3 is made up of 16 amino acids. The CDR3: CASSSDWSSYNSPLHF. The CDR3 nucleotides are TGTGCCAGCTCATCGGACTGGAGCTCCTATAATTCACCCCTCCACTTT.

V usage is TRBV11-3 and J usage is TRBJ1-2; TRBD1 aligns across 7 bases. The germline V gene has CDR1 SGHNT and CDR2 YENEEA. The CDR3 has 14 residues. Germline trimming cut 5 bases from V and 9 bases from J; bases unmatched to any gene: 12. CDR3 nucleotides: TGTGCCAGCAGCCCCACGGGGGACAGATTGAGCTACACCTTC. Translating gives CASSPTGDRLSYTF.

CDR3 region: CASSGTGLVDEKLFF. CDR3 nucleotide sequence: TGTGCCAGTAGTGGAACAGGACTAGTAGATGAAAAACTGTTTTTT. V usage is TRBV19 and J usage is TRBJ1-4; weak D call: TRBD1 (5 bases). Germline CDR1 is LNHDA and CDR2 is SQIVND (reference sequence). CDR3 size: 15 residues. Trimming cost V 5 bases and J 6 bases, with 16 bases left between them.

V is TRBV29-1 and J is TRBJ1-5, with TRBD1 matching 11 bases. With 4 bases clipped from V and 4 bases from J, the junction kept 3 bases outside the gene matches. Germline CDR1 SQVTM, CDR2 ANQGSEA. The CDR3 length is 14 residues. The CDR3 loop reads CSVAGTGGNQPQHF. CDR3 in DNA: TGCAGCGTTGCCGGGACAGGGGGAAATCAGCCCCAGCATTTT.

This chain connects TRBV28 to TRBJ1-6; no clear D. CDR1 and CDR2 (germline): MDHEN, SYDVKM. Trimming cost V 5 bases and J 9 bases, with 17 bases left between them. CDR3 size: 15 residues. CDR3 nucleotide sequence: TGTGCCAGCAGTCCGTCTGCCGGGAGAGGTTCACCCCTCCACTTT. Protein: CASSPSAGRGSPLHF.

CDR3 region: CASRRDSNNEKLFF. The CDR3 coding sequence is TGCGCCAGCAGACGGGACAGTAATAATGAAAAACTGTTTTTT. V gene TRBV5-1 combines with J gene TRBJ1-4, with 7 bases lining up with TRBD1. The germline V gene has CDR1 SGHRS and CDR2 YFSETQ. V was pared by 5 bases and J by 4 bases, with 5 bases of the junction left unmatched. CDR3 size: 14 residues.

The chain recombines TRBV5-4 with TRBJ2-3; either TRBD1 or TRBD2 may fit D (7 bases each). Per germline, CDR1 SGHNT and CDR2 YYREEE (reference sequence). The CDR3 has 16 amino acids. Trimming left V 0 bases short and J 6 bases short, with 17 bases between. CDR3 bases: TGTGCCAGCAGCTTGGGCCAGGGGGGGGTTGAGGATACGCAGTATTTT. The encoded protein is CASSLGQGGVEDTQYF.

The rearrangement uses TRBV27 and TRBJ2-7; possibly TRBD1 for D (6 bases). The germline CDR1 and CDR2 sequences are MNHEY and SMNVEV (reference sequence). The ends were cut back, 8 bases at V and 4 bases at J, with 15 bases in the middle. The CDR3 length is 13 residues. The CDR3 loop reads CASADRVHYEQYF. The CDR3 DNA reads as TGTGCCAGCGCGGACAGAGTCCATTACGAGCAGTACTTC.

The chain links TRBV28 to TRBJ2-2, with D uncertain. The V end was cut by 3 bases, the J end by 4 bases, with 9 bases between. The CDR3 totals 14 residues. Per the germline V gene, CDR1 is MDHEN and CDR2 is SYDVKM. Here the CDR3 reads CASSLQKLTGELFF. CDR3 DNA sequence: TGTGCCAGCAGTTTGCAGAAACTCACCGGGGAGCTGTTTTTT. Full variable domain (rest looked up from reference TRBV28 and TRBJ2-2): DVKVTQSSRYLVKRTGEKVFLECVQDMDHENMFWYRQDPGLGLRLIYFSYDVKMKEKGDIPEGYSVSREKKERFSLILESASTNQTSMYLCASSLQKLTGELFFGEGSRLTVL.

The chain carries TRBV2 and TRBJ1-6, with 9 bases aligning to TRBD1. Germline assignment: CDR1 SNHLY and CDR2 FYNNEI. CDR3 size: 15 residues. The junction had 7 bases not matched to a gene; V was cut back by 3 bases and J by 10 bases. CDR3 sequence reads: CASSENLQGASPLHF. DNA for the CDR3: TGTGCCAGCAGTGAGAATCTACAGGGGGCATCACCCCTCCACTTT.

The chain combines TRBV25-1 with TRBJ2-5, with TRBD2 matching over 7 bases. This CDR3 has 17 residues. In germline, CDR1 is MGHDK, CDR2 SYGVNS. Trimming at V came to 7 bases and at J to 5 bases, leaving 19 bases not matched to a gene. The CDR3 nucleotides read TGTGCCAGCACTTCATCCCCCGGGCGGAGGGGAGGGGAGACCCAGTACTTC. This sequence encodes CASTSSPGRRGGETQYF.

The CDR3 here is CASSLGSGGLPDTQYF. In DNA form, the CDR3 reads TGTGCCAGCAGCTTAGGTAGCGGGGGCCTCCCCGATACGCAGTATTTT. The chain recombines TRBV7-2 with TRBJ2-3; 9 positions match TRBD2. This CDR3 has 16 residues. Germline V lookup: CDR1 SGHTA, CDR2 FQGNSA. The V and J ends lost 1 base and 6 bases, in that order; junction bases with no gene match: 8.

The chain links TRBV2 to TRBJ1-1, with a possible D match to TRBD1 (5 bases). Germline V CDR1 and CDR2: SNHLY, FYNNEI. This CDR3 has 15 residues. V lost 7 bases and J 2 bases, leaving 17 bases between the germline ends. In DNA form, the CDR3 reads TGTGCCAGCAAACCAGAGGACAACTCAAACACTGAAGCTTTCTTT. Translation: CASKPEDNSNTEAFF.

The chain recombines TRBV27 with TRBJ2-3; tentative D call: TRBD1 (5 bases). Germline values: CDR1 MNHEY, CDR2 SMNVEV (reference sequence). V was pared by 5 bases and J by 9 bases, with 12 bases between. This CDR3 is 12 amino acids long. The CDR3: CASSIQGGTQYF. The CDR3 DNA sequence: TGTGCCAGCAGTATCCAGGGTGGGACGCAGTATTTT.

The V and J genes are TRBV6-5 and TRBJ2-7; D might be TRBD2 (5 bases). Between the trimmed V and J ends, which lost 0 bases and 2 bases, there was a span of 8 bases. Germline CDR1 is MNHEY and CDR2 is SVGAGI. The CDR3 contains 14 residues. Here the CDR3 DNA reads TGTGCCAGCAGTTACTCCGCCGGGGCCTACGAGCAGTACTTC. Protein product: CASSYSAGAYEQYF.

J is TRBJ2-7 and V is TRBV5-1; possible D gene TRBD2, 6 bases. The V end lost 0 bases, the J end lost 1 base, and 8 bases lay between the germline ends. CDR3 size: 14 residues. Germline-derived CDR1 and CDR2 are SGHRS and YFSETQ. The DNA of the CDR3 is TGCGCCAGCAGCTTGGGGAGGGCTTCCTACGAGCAGTACTTC. It translates to CASSLGRASYEQYF.

This clone came up once. This chain uses TRBV28 with TRBJ1-2, with D uncertain. Germline assignment: CDR1 MDHEN and CDR2 SYDVKM. V was pared by 7 bases and J by 8 bases, with 17 bases between. CDR3 size: 13 residues. CDR3 in amino acids: CASTVTLTLGYTF. The CDR3 DNA is TGTGCCAGCACCGTAACCCTAACCCTCGGCTACACCTTC.

The CDR3 DNA is TGTGCCAGCAGCAAAGCCCCGGACCCAGGAGCCCTCCACTTT. Amino acids: CASSKAPDPGALHF. This chain links TRBV21-1 with TRBJ1-6. TRBV21-1 is a listed pseudogene. This CDR3 contains 14 residues.

The chain is built from TRBV5-1 and TRBJ2-2; the D gene is possibly TRBD1 (5 bases). The CDR3 covers 14 residues. The V gene lost 4 bases and the J gene lost 6 bases, with 13 bases spanning the gap. Germline V gene data show CDR1 as SGHRS and CDR2 as YFSETQ. CDR3 DNA: TGCGCCAGCAGCCCACAGGTTTCCCCCGGGGAGCTGTTTTTT. Encoded protein: CASSPQVSPGELFF.

The chain uses TRBV7-2 and TRBJ2-5, with 13 bases identical to TRBD2. Trimming at V came to 3 bases and at J to 1 base, leaving 8 bases not matched to a gene. The CDR3 loop spans 18 amino acids. CDR1 and CDR2 (germline): SGHTA, FQGNSA. The CDR3 nucleotides are TGTGCCAGCAGCTTCTTCGGACTAGCGGGGGATTTCCAAGAGACCCAGTACTTC. Protein sequence: CASSFFGLAGDFQETQYF.

V usage is TRBV29-1 and J usage is TRBJ2-3; TRBD2 matches 10 bases. Looked up from germline, CDR1 is SQVTM and CDR2 is ANQGSEA. V dropped 8 bases and J dropped 2; count of bases not matched to a gene: 7. The CDR3 spans 14 residues. The DNA of the CDR3 is TGCAGCTCAAAGCGGGAGGGCCTCACAGATACGCAGTATTTT. Amino acids: CSSKREGLTDTQYF.

V gene TRBV18 combines with J gene TRBJ2-2, with 8 positions matching TRBD1. The length of the CDR3 is 15 residues. V trimming: 4 bases; J trimming: 2 bases; junction bases outside the gene matches: 3. CDR1 and CDR2 (germline): KGHSH, LQKENI. The chain's CDR3 is CASSQDRANTGELFF. DNA of the CDR3: TGTGCCAGCTCACAGGACAGGGCTAACACCGGGGAGCTGTTTTTT.

J is TRBJ2-3 and V is TRBV19; TRBD1 or TRBD2 may be the D gene (6 bases each). V lost 4 bases, J lost 0 bases, and 11 bases lay in between. This CDR3 region has 15 residues. In germline, CDR1 is LNHDA, CDR2 SQIVND (reference sequence). CDR3 in amino acids: CASSTPGASTDTQYF. CDR3 DNA: TGTGCCAGTAGTACCCCGGGGGCGAGCACAGATACGCAGTATTTT.

The rearrangement uses TRBV19 and TRBJ1-1; D ambiguous. Germline V lookup: CDR1 LNHDA, CDR2 SQIVND (reference sequence). CDR3 length: 14 residues. The V end lost 3 bases, the J end lost 1 base, and 9 bases lay between the germline ends. The CDR3 DNA sequence: TGTGCCAGTAGTATGGGGTCCTGGAACACTGAAGCTTTCTTT. It specifies CASSMGSWNTEAFF.

V is TRBV5-1 and J is TRBJ2-1, with a tentative D call TRBD2 (5 bases). Trimming cost V 1 base and J 5 bases, with 7 bases left between them. The CDR3 sequence is 13 residues long. Looked up from germline, CDR1 is SGHRS and CDR2 is YFSETQ. The CDR3 nucleotides are TGCGCCAGCAGCTTGTCTAGCAACAATGAGCAGTTCTTC. Amino acid sequence: CASSLSSNNEQFF.

The chain recombines TRBV7-3 with TRBJ2-2; 10 bases agree with TRBD2. J lost 2 bases, V lost 4 bases, and 4 bases had no gene match. Looked up from germline, CDR1 is SGHTA and CDR2 is FQGTGA. This CDR3 is built from 16 residues. The CDR3 loop is CASSSRTSGNTGELFF. The CDR3 DNA reads as TGTGCCAGCAGCTCCCGGACTAGCGGAAACACCGGGGAGCTGTTTTTT.

V usage is TRBV7-2 and J usage is TRBJ2-3; 8 bases align to TRBD2. The CDR3 length is 17 residues. Germline assignment: CDR1 SGHTA and CDR2 FQGNSA. The ends lost 3 bases at V and 0 bases at J; junction bases unmatched: 8. Written as DNA, the CDR3 is TGTGCCAGCAGCTTGGGCGGGGGGTACCCTAGCACAGATACGCAGTATTTT. Residues: CASSLGGGYPSTDTQYF. The entire variable domain, with the rest obtained from reference TRBV7-2 and TRBJ2-3, is as follows: GAGVSQSPSNKVTEKGKDVELRCDPISGHTALYWYRQSLGQGLEFLIYFQGNSAPDKSGLPSDRFSAERTGGSVSTLTIQRTQQEDSAVYLCASSLGGGYPSTDTQYFGPGTRLTVL.